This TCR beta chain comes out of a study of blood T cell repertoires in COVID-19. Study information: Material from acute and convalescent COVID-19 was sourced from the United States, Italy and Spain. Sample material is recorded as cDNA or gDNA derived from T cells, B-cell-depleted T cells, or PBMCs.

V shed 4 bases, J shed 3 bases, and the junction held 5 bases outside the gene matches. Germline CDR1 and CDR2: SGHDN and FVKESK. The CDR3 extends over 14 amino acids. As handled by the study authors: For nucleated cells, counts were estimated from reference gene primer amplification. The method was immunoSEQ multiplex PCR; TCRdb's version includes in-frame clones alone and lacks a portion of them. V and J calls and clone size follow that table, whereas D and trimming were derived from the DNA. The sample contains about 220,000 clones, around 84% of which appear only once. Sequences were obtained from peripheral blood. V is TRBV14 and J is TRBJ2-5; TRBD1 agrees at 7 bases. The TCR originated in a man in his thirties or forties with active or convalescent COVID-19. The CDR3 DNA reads TGTGCCAGCAGCCCACTCGGGACAGAAGAGACCCAGTACTTC. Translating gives CASSPLGTEETQYF.